This T cell receptor beta chain was captured by sequencing in a study of lymphopenia after photon versus proton radiotherapy. This CDR3 spans 15 amino acids. Germline V gene sequence: CDR1 SQVTM, CDR2 ANQGSEA. The ends lost 1 base at V and 3 bases at J; junction bases unmatched: 4. This clone was recorded only once. Generated by immunoSEQ multiplex PCR, the TCRdb table keeps only in-frame clones and is missing some. The sample has about 39,000 clones; 80% to 95% are singletons. The sample here was peripheral blood, taken from a patient treated with photon-based radiotherapy. The receptor was derived from a man between 60 and 75 years old with cholangiocarcinoma. The rearrangement joins TRBV29-1 to TRBJ2-3; 10 nucleotides match TRBD2. The CDR3 sequence: CSVEGGSGRTDTQYF. CDR3 DNA: TGCAGCGTTGAAGGTGGTAGCGGGAGGACAGATACGCAGTATTTT.